This entry describes one T cell receptor beta chain. Its cognate antigen is unknown. V was pared by 9 bases and J by 5 bases, with 5 bases of the junction left unmatched. Germline V lookup: CDR1 LNHDA, CDR2 SQIVND (reference sequence). The CDR3 loop spans 13 amino acids. These data come from a study of siplizumab effects on memory and regulatory T cells. Whole-study results and caveats: A minor fraction of alloreactive clones, and no more, mapped to unstimulated subsets.

The method was immunoSEQ multiplex PCR; TCRdb's version includes in-frame clones alone and lacks a portion of them. This table has about 110,000 clones, approximately 94% appearing once. The TCR originated in a human donor in good health. The J gene is TRBJ2-3, the V gene TRBV19; TRBD2 matches at 10 bases. Sequencing input: CD4+ T cells sorted from blood. CDR3: CASQAGGRDTQYF. In nucleotides, the CDR3 is TGTGCCAGCCAAGCGGGAGGGAGAGATACGCAGTATTTT.